This TCR beta chain was captured by sequencing in a study of T-cell reconstitution after alpha-beta-depleted transplantation in children. This clonotype was seen only a few times. Unique molecular identifiers were used to barcode this TCRbeta library. A single record per CDR3 protein comes from TCRdb applying MiXCR to the PCR reads. The table lists around 200,000 distinct CDR3 sequences, around a sixth of them singletons, with 43% in the top ten. Trimming removed 0 bases from V and 5 bases from J, with 13 bases in between. This CDR3 comprises 15 residues. Germline CDR1 reads MNHEY; CDR2 reads SVGAGI. V is TRBV6-5 and J is TRBJ2-5, with a tentative D call TRBD2 (5 bases). The receptor's source is a male patient aged 2 to 9 who had a stem cell transplant for acute lymphoblastic leukemia, so the T cells may come from the graft donor. This material consisted of PBMCs, mostly from graft donor cells, taken 360 days after TCRalphabeta/CD19-depleted stem cell transplant. CDR3 DNA: TGTGCCAGCAGTTACTCCGCTACTAGTACGGAGACCCAGTACTTC. Amino acid sequence: CASSYSATSTETQYF.